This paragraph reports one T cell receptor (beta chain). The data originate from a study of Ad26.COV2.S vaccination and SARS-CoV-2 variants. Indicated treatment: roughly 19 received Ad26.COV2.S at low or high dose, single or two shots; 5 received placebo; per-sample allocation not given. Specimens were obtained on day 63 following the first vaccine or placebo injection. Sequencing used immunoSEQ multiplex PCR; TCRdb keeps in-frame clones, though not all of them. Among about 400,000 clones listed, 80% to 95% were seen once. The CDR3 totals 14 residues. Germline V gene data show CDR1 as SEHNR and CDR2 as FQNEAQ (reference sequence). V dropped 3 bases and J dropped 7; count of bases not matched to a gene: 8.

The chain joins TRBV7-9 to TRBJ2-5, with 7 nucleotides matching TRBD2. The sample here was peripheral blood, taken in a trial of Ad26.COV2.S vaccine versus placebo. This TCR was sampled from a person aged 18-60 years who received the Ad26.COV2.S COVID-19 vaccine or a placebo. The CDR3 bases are TGTGCCAGCAGCTTCGAGAGCGGGATAGGGACCCAGTACTTC. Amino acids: CASSFESGIGTQYF. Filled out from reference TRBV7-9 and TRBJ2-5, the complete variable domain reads DTGVSQNPRHKITKRGQNVTFRCDPISEHNRLYWYRQTLGQGPEFLTYFQNEAQLEKSRLLSDRFSAERPKGSFSTLEIQRTEQGDSAMYLCASSFESGIGTQYFGPGTRLLVL.